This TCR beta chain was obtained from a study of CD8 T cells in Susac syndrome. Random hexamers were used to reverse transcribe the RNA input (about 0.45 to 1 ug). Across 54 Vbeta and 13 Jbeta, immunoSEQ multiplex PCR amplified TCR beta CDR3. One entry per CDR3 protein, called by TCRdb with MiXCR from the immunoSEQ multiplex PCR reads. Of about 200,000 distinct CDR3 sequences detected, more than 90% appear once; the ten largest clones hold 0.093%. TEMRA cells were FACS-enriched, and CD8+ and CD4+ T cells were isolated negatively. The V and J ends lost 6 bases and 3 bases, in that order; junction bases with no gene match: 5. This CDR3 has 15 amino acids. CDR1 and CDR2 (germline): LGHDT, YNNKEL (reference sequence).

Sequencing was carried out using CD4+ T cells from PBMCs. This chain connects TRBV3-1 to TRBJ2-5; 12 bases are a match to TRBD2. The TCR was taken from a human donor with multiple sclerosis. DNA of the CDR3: TGTGCCAGCAGGCTCCTAGCGGGAGGGGAAGAGACCCAGTACTTC. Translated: CASRLLAGGEETQYF.